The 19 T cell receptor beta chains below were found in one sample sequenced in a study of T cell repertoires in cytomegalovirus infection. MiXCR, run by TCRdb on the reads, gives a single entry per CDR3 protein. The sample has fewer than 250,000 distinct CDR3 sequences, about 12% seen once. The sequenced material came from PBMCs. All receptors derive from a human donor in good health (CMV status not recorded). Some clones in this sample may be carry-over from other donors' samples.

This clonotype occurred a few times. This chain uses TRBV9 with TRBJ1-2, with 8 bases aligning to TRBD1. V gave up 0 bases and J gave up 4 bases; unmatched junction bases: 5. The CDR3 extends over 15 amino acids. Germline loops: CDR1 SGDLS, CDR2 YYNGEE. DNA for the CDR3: TGTGCCAGCAGCGTAGCTCCGGACAGGGCCTATGGCTACACCTTC. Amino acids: CASSVAPDRAYGYTF.

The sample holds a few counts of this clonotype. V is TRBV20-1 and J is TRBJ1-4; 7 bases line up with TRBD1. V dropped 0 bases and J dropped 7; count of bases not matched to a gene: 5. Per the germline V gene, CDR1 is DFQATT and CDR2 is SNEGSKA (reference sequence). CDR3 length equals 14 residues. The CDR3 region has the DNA TGCAGTGCTAGAGATCAGGGGGAGATTGAAAAACTGTTTTTT. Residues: CSARDQGEIEKLFF.

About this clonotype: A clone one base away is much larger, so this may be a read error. CDR3 protein: CASGLPGQCYTEAFF. The CDR3 DNA follows: TGTGCTAGTGGTTTACCGGGACAGTGTTACACTGAAGCTTTCTTT. The chain recombines TRBV12-5 with TRBJ1-1, with TRBD1 identical over 7 bases. The CDR3 covers 15 residues. Germline CDR1 is LGHNT and CDR2 is FRNRAP. The junction had 7 bases not matched to a gene; V was cut back by 3 bases and J by 3 bases.

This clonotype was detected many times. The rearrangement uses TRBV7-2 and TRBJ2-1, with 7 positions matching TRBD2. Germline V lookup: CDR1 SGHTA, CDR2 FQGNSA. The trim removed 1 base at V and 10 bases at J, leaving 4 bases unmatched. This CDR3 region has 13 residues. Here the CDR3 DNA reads TGTGCCAGCAGCTTAGGGGGGGGGGAGGAGCAGTTCTTC. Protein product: CASSLGGGEEQFF.

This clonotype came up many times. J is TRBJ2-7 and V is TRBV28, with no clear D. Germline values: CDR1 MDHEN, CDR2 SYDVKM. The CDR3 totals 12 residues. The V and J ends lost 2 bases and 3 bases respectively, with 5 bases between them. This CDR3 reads CASSLVDYEQYF. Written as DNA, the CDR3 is TGTGCCAGCAGTTTAGTGGACTACGAGCAGTACTTC.

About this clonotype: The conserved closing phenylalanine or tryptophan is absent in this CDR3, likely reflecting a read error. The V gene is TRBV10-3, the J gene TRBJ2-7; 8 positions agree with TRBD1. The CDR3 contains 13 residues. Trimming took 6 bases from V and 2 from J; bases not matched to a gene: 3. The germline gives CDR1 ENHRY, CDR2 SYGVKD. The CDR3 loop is CAIRSDRAYEQYL. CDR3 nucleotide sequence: TGTGCCATCAGGTCGGACAGGGCCTACGAGCAGTACTTG.

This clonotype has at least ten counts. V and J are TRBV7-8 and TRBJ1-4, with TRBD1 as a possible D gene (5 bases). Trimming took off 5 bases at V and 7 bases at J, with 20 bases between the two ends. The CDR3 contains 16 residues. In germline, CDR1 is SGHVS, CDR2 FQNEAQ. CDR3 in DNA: TGTGCCAGCAGCGACGGGACCGCCTTAGCGGGTGAAAAACTGTTTTTT. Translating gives CASSDGTALAGEKLFF.

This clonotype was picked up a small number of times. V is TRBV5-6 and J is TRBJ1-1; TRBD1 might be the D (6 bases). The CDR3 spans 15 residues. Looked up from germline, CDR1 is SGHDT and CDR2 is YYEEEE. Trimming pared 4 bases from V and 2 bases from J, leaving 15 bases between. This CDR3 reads CASSPYRASNTEAFF. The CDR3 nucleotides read TGTGCCAGCAGCCCTTACAGGGCTTCCAACACTGAAGCTTTCTTT.

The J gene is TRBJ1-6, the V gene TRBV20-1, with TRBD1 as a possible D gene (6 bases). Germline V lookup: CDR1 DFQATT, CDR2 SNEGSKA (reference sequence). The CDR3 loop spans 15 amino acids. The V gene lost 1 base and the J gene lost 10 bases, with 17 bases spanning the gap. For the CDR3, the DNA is TGCAGTGCTAGAGTAGACCAGGGGCGAATATCACCCCTCCACTTT. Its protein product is CSARVDQGRISPLHF.

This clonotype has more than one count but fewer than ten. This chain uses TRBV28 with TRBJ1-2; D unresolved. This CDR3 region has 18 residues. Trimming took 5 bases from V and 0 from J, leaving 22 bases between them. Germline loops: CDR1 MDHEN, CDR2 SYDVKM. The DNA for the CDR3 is TGTGCCAGCAGTCAACTGACCTTACGACTTCTTTCTAACTATGGCTACACCTTC. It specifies CASSQLTLRLLSNYGYTF.

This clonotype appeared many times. CDR3 residues: CASSRRANSYEQYF. CDR3 DNA: TGTGCCAGCAGCCGGCGGGCTAACTCCTACGAGCAGTACTTC. The V call is TRBV7-9, the J call TRBJ2-7; tentative D call: TRBD2 (5 bases). Germline V gene data show CDR1 as SEHNR and CDR2 as FQNEAQ (reference sequence). CDR3 length: 14 residues. V was pared by 5 bases and J by 0 bases, with 11 bases between.

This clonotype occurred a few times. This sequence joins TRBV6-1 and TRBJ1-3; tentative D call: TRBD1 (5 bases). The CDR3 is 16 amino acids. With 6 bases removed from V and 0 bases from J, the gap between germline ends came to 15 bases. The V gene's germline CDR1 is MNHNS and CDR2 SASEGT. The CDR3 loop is CASSTDTLSSGNTIYF. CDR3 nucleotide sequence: TGTGCCAGCAGCACGGACACTCTAAGCTCTGGAAACACCATATATTTT.

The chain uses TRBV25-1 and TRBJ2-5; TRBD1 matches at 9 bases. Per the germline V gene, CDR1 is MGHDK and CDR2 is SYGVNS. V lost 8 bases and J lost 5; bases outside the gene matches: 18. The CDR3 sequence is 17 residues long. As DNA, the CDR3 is TGTGCCAGCCGATCTGGAATGTCCGGGACAGGGATGGAGACCCAGTACTTC. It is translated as CASRSGMSGTGMETQYF.

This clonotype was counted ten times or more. For the CDR3, the DNA is TGCGCCAGCAGCTTTGAGGACAGAAACACAGATACGCAGTATTTT. Its translation: CASSFEDRNTDTQYF. This chain links TRBV5-1 with TRBJ2-3; D might be TRBD1 (6 bases). The CDR3 has 15 residues. V dropped 2 bases and J dropped 2 bases, with 12 bases sitting between them. The germline CDR1 and CDR2 sequences are SGHRS and YFSETQ.

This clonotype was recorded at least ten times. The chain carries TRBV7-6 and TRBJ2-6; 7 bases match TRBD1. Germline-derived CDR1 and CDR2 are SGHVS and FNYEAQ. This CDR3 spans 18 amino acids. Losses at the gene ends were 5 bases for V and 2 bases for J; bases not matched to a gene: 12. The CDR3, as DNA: TGTGCCAGCAGCGGCACAGGGGCTACATCCGCTGGGGCCAACGTCCTGACTTTC. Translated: CASSGTGATSAGANVLTF.

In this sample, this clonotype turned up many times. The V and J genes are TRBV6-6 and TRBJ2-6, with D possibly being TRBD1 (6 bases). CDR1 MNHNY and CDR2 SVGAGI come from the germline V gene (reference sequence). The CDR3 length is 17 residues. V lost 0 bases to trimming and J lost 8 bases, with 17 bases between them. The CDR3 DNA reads TGTGCCAGCAGTTACTCACCCGTACAGGGCCGAACCAACGTCCTGACTTTC. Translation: CASSYSPVQGRTNVLTF.

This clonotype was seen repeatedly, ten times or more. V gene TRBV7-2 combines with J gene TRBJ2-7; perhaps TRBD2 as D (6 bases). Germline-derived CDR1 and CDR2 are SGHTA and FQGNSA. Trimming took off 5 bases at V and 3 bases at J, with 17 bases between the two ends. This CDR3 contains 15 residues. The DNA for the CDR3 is TGTGCCAGCAGCCAGGGCCGGGGCGGGGTCTACGAGCAGTACTTC. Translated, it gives CASSQGRGGVYEQYF.

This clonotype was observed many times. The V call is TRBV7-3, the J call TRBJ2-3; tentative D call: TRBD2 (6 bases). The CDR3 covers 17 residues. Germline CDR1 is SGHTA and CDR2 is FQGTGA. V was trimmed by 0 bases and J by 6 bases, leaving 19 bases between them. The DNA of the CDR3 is TGTGCCAGCAGCTTAACCGGTAGCGGAGGGTCGGCGGATACGCAGTATTTT. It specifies CASSLTGSGGSADTQYF.

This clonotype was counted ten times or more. In DNA form, the CDR3 reads TGTGCCATCAGTGAGTCGGGAGATTATCAGCCCCAGCATTTT. Its protein product is CAISESGDYQPQHF. The chain carries TRBV10-3 and TRBJ1-5; D uncertain. Trimming pared 0 bases from V and 5 bases from J, leaving 8 bases between. The CDR3 sequence is 14 residues long. Germline V gene lookup returns CDR1 ENHRY and CDR2 SYGVKD.